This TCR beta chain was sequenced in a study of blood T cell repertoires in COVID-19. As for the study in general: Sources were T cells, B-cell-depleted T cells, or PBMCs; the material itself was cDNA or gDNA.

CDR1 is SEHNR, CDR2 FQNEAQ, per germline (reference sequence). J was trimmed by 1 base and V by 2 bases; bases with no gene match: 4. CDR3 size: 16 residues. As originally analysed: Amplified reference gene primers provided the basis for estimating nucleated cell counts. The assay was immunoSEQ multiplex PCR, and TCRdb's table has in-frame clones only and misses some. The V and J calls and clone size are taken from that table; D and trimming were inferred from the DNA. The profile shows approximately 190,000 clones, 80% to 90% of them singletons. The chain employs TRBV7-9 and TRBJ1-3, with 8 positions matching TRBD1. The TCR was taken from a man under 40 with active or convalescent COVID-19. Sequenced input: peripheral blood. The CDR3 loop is CASSLRTGRSGNTIYF. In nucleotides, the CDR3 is TGTGCCAGCAGCTTAAGGACAGGGAGATCTGGAAACACCATATATTTT. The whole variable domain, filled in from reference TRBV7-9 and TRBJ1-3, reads DTGVSQNPRHKITKRGQNVTFRCDPISEHNRLYWYRQTLGQGPEFLTYFQNEAQLEKSRLLSDRFSAERPKGSFSTLEIQRTEQGDSAMYLCASSLRTGRSGNTIYFGEGSWLTVV.